This T cell receptor (beta chain) was identified during a study of T cell repertoires in cytomegalovirus infection. The CDR3 is made up of 15 amino acids. V lost 6 bases, J lost 2 bases, and 8 bases stayed unmatched. Notes on this clonotype: Antigen specificity is unknown.

TCRdb reanalysed the reads using MiXCR and keeps one entry per CDR3 protein. The data hold roughly 160,000 distinct CDR3 sequences, with less than 25% observed a single time. The V call is TRBV12-3 or TRBV12-4, the J call TRBJ2-3; 7 bases agree with TRBD2. The TCR originated in a human donor in good health (CMV status not recorded). Some clones in this sample may be carry-over from other donors' samples. The input for sequencing was CD8+ T cells from cultured PBMCs, taken from culture after CMV antigen stimulation. CDR3 region: CASSPALADTDTQYF. CDR3 nucleotides: TGTGCCAGCAGCCCTGCGCTAGCGGACACAGATACGCAGTATTTT.